This T cell receptor beta chain derives from a study of T cell repertoires in cytomegalovirus infection. As for the study in general: The study used recently identified HLA-C-restricted and well-studied HLA-B-restricted CMV epitopes. The public TCR beta signatures pointed to both CMV infection and matching HLA type.

TCRdb reanalysed the reads using MiXCR and keeps one entry per CDR3 protein. This sample has roughly 87,000 distinct CDR3 sequences; 25% to 30% occur once, and the top ten carry more than 70%. Per the germline V gene, CDR1 is MNHNS and CDR2 is SASEGT. The CDR3 is made up of 15 amino acids. Deletions cut 5 bases from V and 1 base from J, with 14 bases between. A note on this clonotype: Its target is not known.

Study-wide results and caveats: The cumulative frequency of public TCR beta families identified carriers of CMV plus the relevant HLA.

The chain joins TRBV6-1 to TRBJ1-2; D is possibly TRBD1 (6 bases). This receptor was taken from a human donor in good health (CMV status not recorded). Some clones in this sample may be carry-over from other donors' samples. The source was CD8+ T cells from cultured PBMCs, collected from culture after CMV antigen stimulation. CDR3 DNA sequence: TGTGCCAGCAGTTTGGACAGCCGCGGTAACTATGGCTACACCTTC. As protein: CASSLDSRGNYGYTF.